The 17 T cell receptor beta chains in this list originate from one sample, sequenced in a study of long-term antiretroviral therapy in people with HIV. Researchers ran immunoSEQ v3.0 at survey level. Assay used: immunoSEQ multiplex PCR; TCRdb lists only in-frame clones, some missing. The sample gives some 22,000 clones, roughly 90% of which show up once; 6.4% is in the top ten. Specimen: unsorted PBMCs, collected 0.6 years after starting antiretroviral therapy. The receptors originated from a man in his sixties with HIV.

This clone appeared a single time. The chain has TRBV7-9 and TRBJ2-3; possibly TRBD2 for D (5 bases). Between the trimmed V and J ends, which lost 0 bases and 0 bases, there was a span of 13 bases. CDR3 size: 17 residues. Looked up from germline, CDR1 is SEHNR and CDR2 is FQNEAQ (reference sequence). The CDR3, as DNA: TGTGCCAGCAGCTTAGCCTCCGCGGGCGCTAGCACAGATACGCAGTATTTT. Translating it yields CASSLASAGASTDTQYF.

This chain uses TRBV29-1 with TRBJ2-3; no definite D call. Per the germline V gene, CDR1 is SQVTM and CDR2 is ANQGSEA. The CDR3 covers 11 residues. V gave up 3 bases and J gave up 3 bases, with 4 bases separating them. Here the CDR3 reads CSVDLTDTQYF. In DNA, the CDR3 is TGCAGCGTTGATCTTACAGATACGCAGTATTTT.

This clone was seen just once. The chain joins TRBV6-5 to TRBJ2-7; the D is unclear. Germline V gives CDR1 MNHEY, CDR2 SVGAGI. CDR3 length: 13 amino acids. V shed 6 bases and J shed 2 bases, with 11 bases lying between them. The DNA of the CDR3 is TGTGCCAGCAGCGCGACAACAGCCTACGAGCAGTACTTC. Amino acids: CASSATTAYEQYF.

This chain links TRBV10-3 with TRBJ2-7; D may match TRBD1 or TRBD2 (5 bases each). V was clipped by 10 bases and J by 6 bases, with 22 bases between them. CDR3 length: 14 amino acids. Germline loops: CDR1 ENHRY, CDR2 SYGVKD. Here the CDR3 DNA reads TGTGCCACCACGAACTTGGGGGAAGCAGGCGAGCAGTACTTC. This translates into CATTNLGEAGEQYF.

This sequence joins TRBV11-2 and TRBJ2-3; a possible D gene is TRBD2 (5 bases). The CDR3 contains 14 residues. The germline V gene has CDR1 SGHAT and CDR2 FQNNGV. Deletions cut 5 bases from V and 3 bases from J, with 12 bases between. CDR3 in amino acids: CASSTRVKTDTQYF. Here the CDR3 DNA reads TGTGCCAGCAGCACGAGGGTTAAGACAGATACGCAGTATTTT.

The chain uses TRBV2 and TRBJ1-1; weak D call: TRBD1 (5 bases). This CDR3 has 14 residues. Per germline, CDR1 SNHLY and CDR2 FYNNEI. V was trimmed by 1 base and J by 4 bases, leaving 10 bases between them. The DNA of the CDR3 is TGTGCCAGCAGTGAAGAGGGGAGTGGCACTGAAGCTTTCTTT. This encodes CASSEEGSGTEAFF.

The rearrangement links TRBV7-2 to TRBJ1-6; D may be TRBD1 (5 bases). Germline values: CDR1 SGHTA, CDR2 FQGNSA. The CDR3 has 13 amino acids. The germline V and J ends were trimmed by 5 bases and 9 bases, with 11 bases remaining between them. This chain's CDR3 is CASSAGRGSPLHF. The DNA for the CDR3 is TGTGCCAGCAGCGCTGGGAGGGGTTCACCCCTCCACTTT.

This sequence joins TRBV19 and TRBJ1-5; D is uncertain. The CDR3 is 12 amino acids. V gave up 3 bases and J gave up 4 bases, with 4 bases separating them. CDR1 is LNHDA, CDR2 SQIVND, per germline (reference sequence). The chain's CDR3 is CASSMGNQPQHF. The CDR3 DNA is TGTGCCAGTAGTATGGGGAATCAGCCCCAGCATTTT.

The chain combines TRBV6-1 with TRBJ2-7; a possible D gene is TRBD1 (6 bases). The CDR3 contains 15 residues. V was cut by 5 bases and J by 2 bases, with 16 bases left in between. Germline V gives CDR1 MNHNS, CDR2 SASEGT. The CDR3 here is CASSKRQAVTYEQYF. In DNA form, the CDR3 reads TGTGCCAGCAGTAAACGACAGGCGGTCACCTACGAGCAGTACTTC.

This chain uses TRBV2 with TRBJ2-7; the D gene is possibly TRBD2 (6 bases). Trimming cost V 8 bases and J 2 bases, with 22 bases left between them. CDR3 size: 16 residues. Germline V gene sequence: CDR1 SNHLY, CDR2 FYNNEI. The CDR3 nucleotides are TGTGCCAGCCGTCCGGTTAGCGGTACCTACACCTACGAGCAGTACTTC. It specifies CASRPVSGTYTYEQYF.

The chain joins TRBV13 to TRBJ2-3; D is undetermined. Per the germline V gene, CDR1 is PRHDT and CDR2 is FYEKMQ (reference sequence). Trimming cost V 6 bases and J 2 bases, with 9 bases left between them. This CDR3 comprises 13 residues. The CDR3 sequence is CASSGFHTDTQYF. CDR3 bases: TGTGCCAGCAGTGGTTTCCACACAGATACGCAGTATTTT.

This clone showed up just a few times. The V and J genes are TRBV4-3 and TRBJ2-2; 7 bases match TRBD1. Looked up from germline, CDR1 is LGHNA and CDR2 is YSLEER. After removal of 0 bases from V and 5 bases from J, the junction contained 6 bases not matched to a gene. The CDR3 has 16 residues. The CDR3: CASSQDDRAGTGELFF. DNA of the CDR3: TGCGCCAGCAGCCAAGATGACAGGGCTGGAACCGGGGAGCTGTTTTTT.

This clone was counted a few times. The chain carries TRBV6-1 and TRBJ1-1; D remains ambiguous. Trimming removed 0 bases from V and 11 bases from J, with 4 bases in between. This CDR3 comprises 10 residues. Looked up from germline, CDR1 is MNHNS and CDR2 is SASEGT. The CDR3 DNA reads TGTGCCAGCAGTGAAGCGACGGCTTTCTTT. As protein: CASSEATAFF.

The CDR3 coding sequence is TGTGCCACTAACCGACAGGGGAGCACTGAAGCTTTCTTT. Residues: CATNRQGSTEAFF. The rearrangement uses TRBV19 and TRBJ1-1; 8 positions match TRBD1. This CDR3 contains 13 residues. V lost 10 bases, J lost 4 bases, and 8 bases stayed unmatched. Germline lookup yields CDR1 LNHDA and CDR2 SQIVND (reference sequence).

The rearrangement joins TRBV6-4 to TRBJ2-3, with D perhaps TRBD1 or TRBD2 (5 bases each). This CDR3 region has 14 residues. Per the germline V gene, CDR1 is MRHNA and CDR2 is SNTAGT. The V end lost 8 bases, the J end lost 9 bases, and 21 bases lay between the germline ends. CDR3 DNA: TGTGCCAGCCGACCCGGGGCTGGACTTAGGACGCAGTATTTT. It yields the protein CASRPGAGLRTQYF.

The chain combines TRBV10-3 with TRBJ2-5; 10 nucleotides align to TRBD2. The ends lost 2 bases at V and 3 bases at J; junction bases unmatched: 3. The CDR3 runs 15 residues. Per germline, CDR1 ENHRY and CDR2 SYGVKD. The CDR3: CAISEGLAGEETQYF. CDR3 in DNA: TGTGCCATCAGTGAGGGGCTAGCGGGAGAAGAGACCCAGTACTTC.

This clone was seen more than once but under ten times. This chain joins TRBV7-9 and TRBJ2-5, with a possible D match to TRBD2 (6 bases). The V end was cut by 5 bases, the J end by 1 base, with 14 bases between. The CDR3 has 15 residues. CDR1 and CDR2 (germline): SEHNR, FQNEAQ (reference sequence). This CDR3 reads CASSPMGDFQETQYF. CDR3 bases: TGTGCCAGCAGCCCAATGGGGGACTTCCAAGAGACCCAGTACTTC.